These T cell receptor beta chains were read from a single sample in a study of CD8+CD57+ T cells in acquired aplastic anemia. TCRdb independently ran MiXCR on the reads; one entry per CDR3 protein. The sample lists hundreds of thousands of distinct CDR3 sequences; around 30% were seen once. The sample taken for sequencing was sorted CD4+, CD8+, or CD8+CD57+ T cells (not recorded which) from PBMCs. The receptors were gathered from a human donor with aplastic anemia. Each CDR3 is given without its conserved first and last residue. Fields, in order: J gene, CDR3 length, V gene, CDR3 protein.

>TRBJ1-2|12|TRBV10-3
ATMGQSPNYGYT
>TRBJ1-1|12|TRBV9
ASSGGPRPTEAF
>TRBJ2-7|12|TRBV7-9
ASSFGTGTYEQY
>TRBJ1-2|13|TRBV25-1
ASTPGQGFNYGYT
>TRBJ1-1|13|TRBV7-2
ASSLGTSMNTEAF
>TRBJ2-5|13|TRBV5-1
ASSPQSPSQETQY
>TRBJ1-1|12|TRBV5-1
ASSLERGNTEAF
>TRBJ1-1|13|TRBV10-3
AISDRQVMNTEAF
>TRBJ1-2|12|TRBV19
ASSISVFDYGYT
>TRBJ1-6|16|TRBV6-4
ASSVPPGQGPGGTPLH
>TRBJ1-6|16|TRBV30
AWSSLPGKSSYNSPLH
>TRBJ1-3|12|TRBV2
ASSDMGAGNTIY
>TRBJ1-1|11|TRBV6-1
ASRRTVGSEAF
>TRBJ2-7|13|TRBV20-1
SAHDRPRSPPEQY
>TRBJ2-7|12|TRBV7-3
ASSGGLAGVEQY
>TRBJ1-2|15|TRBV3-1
ASSLTSIRQGGYGYA
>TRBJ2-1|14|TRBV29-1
SVDLTSGRGYNEQF
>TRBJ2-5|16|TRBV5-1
ASSQIPGLAGPLETQY
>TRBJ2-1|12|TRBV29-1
SVEEARERHEQF
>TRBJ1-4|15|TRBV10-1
ASSAQGTAATNEKLF
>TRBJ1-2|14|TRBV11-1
ASIAVGTGNSYGYT
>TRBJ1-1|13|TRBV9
ASSPQGGWDTEAF
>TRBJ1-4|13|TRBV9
ASSVGLATNEKLF
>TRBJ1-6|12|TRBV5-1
ASSAGLGNSPLH
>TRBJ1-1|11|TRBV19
ASSIYVDTEAF
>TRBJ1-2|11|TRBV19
ASMQGGSYGYT